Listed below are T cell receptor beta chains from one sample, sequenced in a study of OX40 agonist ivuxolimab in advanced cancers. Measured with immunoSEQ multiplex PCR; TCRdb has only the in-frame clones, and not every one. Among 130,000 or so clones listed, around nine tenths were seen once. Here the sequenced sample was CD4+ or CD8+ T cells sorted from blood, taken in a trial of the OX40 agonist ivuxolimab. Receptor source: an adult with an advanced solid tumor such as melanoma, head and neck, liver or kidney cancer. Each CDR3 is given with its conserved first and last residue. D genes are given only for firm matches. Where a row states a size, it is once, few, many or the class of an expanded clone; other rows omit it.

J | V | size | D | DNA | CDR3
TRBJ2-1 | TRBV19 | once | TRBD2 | TGTGCCAGTAGTATTCGGGGGGTCCGATACAATGAGCAGTTCTTC | CASSIRGVRYNEQFF
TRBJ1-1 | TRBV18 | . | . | TGTGCCAGCTCACCTTTCAGGGAAGCTGAAGCTTTCTTT | CASSPFREAEAFF
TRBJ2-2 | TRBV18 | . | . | TGTGCCAGCTCACCCCTAGCGAACACCGGGGAGCTGTTTTTT | CASSPLANTGELFF
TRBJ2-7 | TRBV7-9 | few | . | TGTGCCAGCAGCCCGGGGTACGAGCAGTACTTC | CASSPGYEQYF
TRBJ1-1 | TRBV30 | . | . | TGTGCCTGGGGATCAGGGACTGAAGCTTTCTTT | CAWGSGTEAFF
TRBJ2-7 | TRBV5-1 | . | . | TGCGCCAGCAGCTTAGGAGGGATCACCTACGAGCAGTACTTC | CASSLGGITYEQYF
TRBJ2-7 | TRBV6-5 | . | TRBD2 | TGTGCCAGCAACCCCAATGGGGGAGGGCCTTACGAGCAGTACTTC | CASNPNGGGPYEQYF
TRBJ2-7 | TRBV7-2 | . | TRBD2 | TGTGCCAGCAGCCTTAGCGGGAGGGGAACCTACGAGCAGTACTTC | CASSLSGRGTYEQYF
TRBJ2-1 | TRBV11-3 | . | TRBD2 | TGTGCCAGCAGTCGCTCGGGGGGTACGGACAATGAGCAGTTCTTC | CASSRSGGTDNEQFF
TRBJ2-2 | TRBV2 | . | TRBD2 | TGTGCCAGCGGTTGGACTAGCGGGAGTTCCGGGGAGCTGTTTTTT | CASGWTSGSSGELFF
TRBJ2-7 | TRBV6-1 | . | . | TGTGCCAGCAGGCTAATTGTAGCCTACGAGCAGTACTTC | CASRLIVAYEQYF
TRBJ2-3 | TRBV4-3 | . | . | TGCGCCAGCAGCCGAGGACAGAATTTCGGCACAGATACGCAGTATTTT | CASSRGQNFGTDTQYF
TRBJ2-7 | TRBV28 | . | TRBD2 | TGTGCCAGCAGTCTCCTCCCCGGGAAGCGGGAAGCCTACGAGCAGTACTTC | CASSLLPGKREAYEQYF
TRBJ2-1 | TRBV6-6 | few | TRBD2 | TGTGCCAGCAGAAACTACGGACTAGCGGGAGATAATGAGCAGTTCTTC | CASRNYGLAGDNEQFF
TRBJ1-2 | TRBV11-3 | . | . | TGTGCCAGCACCTTAGATTCGGGACGTTTATCCTATGGCTACACCTTC | CASTLDSGRLSYGYTF
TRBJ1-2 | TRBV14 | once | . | TGTGCCAGCAGCCTTTGGGACCTCGATTGGGACTATGGCTACACCTTC | CASSLWDLDWDYGYTF
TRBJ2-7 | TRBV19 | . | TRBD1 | TGTGCCAGTACTATGACAGGGGGCACGGACGAGCAGTACTTC | CASTMTGGTDEQYF
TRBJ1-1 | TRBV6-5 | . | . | TGTGCCAGCAGGAGAGACATGTTCATGAACACTGAAGCTTTCTTT | CASRRDMFMNTEAFF
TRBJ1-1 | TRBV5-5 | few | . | TGTGCCAGCAGCTTGGAAGGGGCAGGGGTAGCAGCTTTCTTT | CASSLEGAGVAAFF
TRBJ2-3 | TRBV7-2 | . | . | TGTGCCAGCAGCTATTACTCAGATACGCAGTATTTT | CASSYYSDTQYF
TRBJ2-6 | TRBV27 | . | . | TGTGCCAGCAGTTTATTAGGCAGTCTCAACGTCCTGACTTTC | CASSLLGSLNVLTF
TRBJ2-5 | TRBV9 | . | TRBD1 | TGTGCCAGCAACCCCGGGACAGGGGGTTGGGAGACCCAGTACTTC | CASNPGTGGWETQYF
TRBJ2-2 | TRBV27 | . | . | TGTGCCAGCAGTCTGGAGGGGGACTGGAACGGGGAGCTGTTTTTT | CASSLEGDWNGELFF
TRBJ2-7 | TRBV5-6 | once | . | TGTGCCAGCAGCTCCTTATCAGGCCACGAGCAGTACTTC | CASSSLSGHEQYF
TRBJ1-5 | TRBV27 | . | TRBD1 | TGTGCCAGCAGTTTATCGATCTCGACAGGGGGCAGGAATCAGCCCCAGCATTTT | CASSLSISTGGRNQPQHF
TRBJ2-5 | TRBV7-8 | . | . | TGTGCCAGCAGCGGCCAGCGGGTGAGGCAAGAGACCCAGTACTTC | CASSGQRVRQETQYF
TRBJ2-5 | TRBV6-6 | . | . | TGTGCCAGCAGTCGACCCGTGGACAGACAAGAGACCCAGTACTTC | CASSRPVDRQETQYF
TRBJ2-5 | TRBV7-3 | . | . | TGTGCCAGCAGCTTTACGGGAGAGACCCAGTACTTC | CASSFTGETQYF
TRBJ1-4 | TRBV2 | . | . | TGTGCCAGCAGAGGCGGGGATGAAAAACTGTTTTTT | CASRGGDEKLFF
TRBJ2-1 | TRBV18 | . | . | TGTGCCAGCTCAATAGACTACGGGACTTTCAATGAGCAGTTCTTC | CASSIDYGTFNEQFF
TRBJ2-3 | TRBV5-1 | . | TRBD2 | TGCGCCAGCAGCCGGCGGACTAGCGGGAACACAGATACGCAGTATTTT | CASSRRTSGNTDTQYF
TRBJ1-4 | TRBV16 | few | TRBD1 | TGTGCCAGCAGCCAATCGCAGGGGGCCAGTGAAAAACTGTTTTTT | CASSQSQGASEKLFF
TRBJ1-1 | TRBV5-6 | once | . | TGTGCCAGCAGCGCCGCACAGGGGAACACTGAAGCTTTCTTT | CASSAAQGNTEAFF
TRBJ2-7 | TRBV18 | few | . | TGTGCCAGCTCACCTGGGATCTACGAGCAGTACTTC | CASSPGIYEQYF
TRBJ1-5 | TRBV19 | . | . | TGTGCCAGTAGTATAAGCGGGTATAGCAATCAGCCCCAGCATTTT | CASSISGYSNQPQHF
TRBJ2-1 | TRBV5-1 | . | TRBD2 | TGCGCCAGCAGCGAGGCCTCTAGCGGCAGCTCCTACAATGAGCAGTTCTTC | CASSEASSGSSYNEQFF
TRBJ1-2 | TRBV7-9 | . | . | TGTGCCAGCAGCCGGGGCCCGGATAACTATGGCTACACCTTC | CASSRGPDNYGYTF